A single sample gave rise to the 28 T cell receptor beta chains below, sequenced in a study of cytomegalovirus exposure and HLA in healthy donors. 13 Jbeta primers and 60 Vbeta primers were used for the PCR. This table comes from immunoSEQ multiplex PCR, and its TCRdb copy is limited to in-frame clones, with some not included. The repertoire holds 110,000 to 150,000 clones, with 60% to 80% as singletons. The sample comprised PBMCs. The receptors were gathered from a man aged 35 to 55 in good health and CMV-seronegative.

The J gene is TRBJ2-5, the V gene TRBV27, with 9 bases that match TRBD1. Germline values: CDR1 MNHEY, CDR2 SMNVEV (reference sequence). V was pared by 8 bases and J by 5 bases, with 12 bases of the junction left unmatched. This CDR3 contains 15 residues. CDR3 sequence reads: CASGGTGTGMETQYF. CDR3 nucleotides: TGTGCCAGCGGGGGGACAGGGACTGGGATGGAGACCCAGTACTTC.

The chain's CDR3 is CASSYSASPYGYTF. The CDR3 bases are TGTGCCAGCAGTTACTCCGCGTCCCCCTATGGCTACACCTTC. The chain has TRBV6-6 and TRBJ1-2; D uncertain. V was shortened by 0 bases and J by 4 bases, with 9 bases between the two germline ends. CDR3 length: 14 amino acids. Germline V gene sequence: CDR1 MNHNY, CDR2 SVGAGI (reference sequence).

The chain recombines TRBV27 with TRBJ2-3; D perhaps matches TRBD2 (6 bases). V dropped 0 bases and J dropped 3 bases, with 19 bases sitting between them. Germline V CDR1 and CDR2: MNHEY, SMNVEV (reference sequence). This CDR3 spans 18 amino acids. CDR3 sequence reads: CASSLSNIRSGGTDTQYF. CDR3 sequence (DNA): TGTGCCAGCAGTTTATCGAATATTCGGAGTGGGGGGACAGATACGCAGTATTTT.

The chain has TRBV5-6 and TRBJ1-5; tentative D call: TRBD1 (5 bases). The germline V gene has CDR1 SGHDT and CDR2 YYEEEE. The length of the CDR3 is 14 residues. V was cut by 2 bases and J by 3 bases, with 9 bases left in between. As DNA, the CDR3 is TGTGCCAGCAGCTTTGGGGGGGTCAATCAGCCCCAGCATTTT. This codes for CASSFGGVNQPQHF.

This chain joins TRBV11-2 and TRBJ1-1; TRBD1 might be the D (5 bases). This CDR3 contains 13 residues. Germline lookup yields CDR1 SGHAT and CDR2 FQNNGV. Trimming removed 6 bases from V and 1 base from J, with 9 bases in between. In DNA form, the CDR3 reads TGTGCCAGCAGGAACCAGGGGAACACTGAAGCTTTCTTT. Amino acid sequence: CASRNQGNTEAFF.

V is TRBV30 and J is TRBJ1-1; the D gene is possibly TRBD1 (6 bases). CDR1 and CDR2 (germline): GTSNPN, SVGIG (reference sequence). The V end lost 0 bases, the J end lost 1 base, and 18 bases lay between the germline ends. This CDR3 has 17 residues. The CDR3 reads CAWSVRGGVRPNTEAFF. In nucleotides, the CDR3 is TGTGCCTGGAGTGTCCGAGGGGGGGTGAGGCCGAACACTGAAGCTTTCTTT.

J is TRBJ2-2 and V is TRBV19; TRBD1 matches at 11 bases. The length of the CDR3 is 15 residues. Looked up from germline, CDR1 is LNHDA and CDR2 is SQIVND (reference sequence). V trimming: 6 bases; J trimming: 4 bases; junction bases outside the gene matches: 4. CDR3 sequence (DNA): TGTGCCAGTAGACCTGGACAGGGGGCCACCGGGGAGCTGTTTTTT. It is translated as CASRPGQGATGELFF.

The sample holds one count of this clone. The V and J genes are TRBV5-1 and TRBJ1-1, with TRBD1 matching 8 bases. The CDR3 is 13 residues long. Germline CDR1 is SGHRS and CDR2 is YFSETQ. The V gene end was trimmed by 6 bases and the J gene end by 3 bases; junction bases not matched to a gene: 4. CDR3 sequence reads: CASKTGAYTEAFF. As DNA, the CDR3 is TGCGCCAGCAAGACAGGGGCCTACACTGAAGCTTTCTTT. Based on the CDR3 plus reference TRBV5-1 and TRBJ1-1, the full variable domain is KAGVTQTPRYLIKTRGQQVTLSCSPISGHRSVSWYQQTPGQGLQFLFEYFSETQRNKGNFPGRFSGRQFSNSRSEMNVSTLELGDSALYLCASKTGAYTEAFFGQGTRLTVV.

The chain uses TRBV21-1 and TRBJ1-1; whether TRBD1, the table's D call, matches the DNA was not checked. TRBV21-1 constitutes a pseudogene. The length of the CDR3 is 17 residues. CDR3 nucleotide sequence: TGTGCCAGCAGCTCCGACAGGGGTAAGAAGAGGAACACTGAAGCTTTCTTT. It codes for CASSSDRGKKRNTEAFF.

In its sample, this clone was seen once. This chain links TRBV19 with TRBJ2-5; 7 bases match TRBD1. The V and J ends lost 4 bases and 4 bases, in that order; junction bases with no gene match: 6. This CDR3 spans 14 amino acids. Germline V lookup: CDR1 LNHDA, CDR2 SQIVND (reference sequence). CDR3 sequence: CASSTGQAPETQYF. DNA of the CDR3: TGTGCCAGTAGTACCGGACAGGCCCCAGAGACCCAGTACTTC.

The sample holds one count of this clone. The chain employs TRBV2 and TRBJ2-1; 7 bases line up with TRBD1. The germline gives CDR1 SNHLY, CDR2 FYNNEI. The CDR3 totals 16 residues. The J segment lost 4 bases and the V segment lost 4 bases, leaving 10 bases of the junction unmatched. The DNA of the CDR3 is TGTGCCAGCAGTGTCCCGGGACAGTTCTCGTACAATGAGCAGTTCTTC. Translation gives CASSVPGQFSYNEQFF.

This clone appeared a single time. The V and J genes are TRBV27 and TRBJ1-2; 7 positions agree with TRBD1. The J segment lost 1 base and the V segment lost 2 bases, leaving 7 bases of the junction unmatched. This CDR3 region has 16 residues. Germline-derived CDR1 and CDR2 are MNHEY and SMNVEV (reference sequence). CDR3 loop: CASSLPGPGGNYGYTF. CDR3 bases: TGTGCCAGCAGTTTACCCGGGCCAGGGGGTAACTATGGCTACACCTTC.

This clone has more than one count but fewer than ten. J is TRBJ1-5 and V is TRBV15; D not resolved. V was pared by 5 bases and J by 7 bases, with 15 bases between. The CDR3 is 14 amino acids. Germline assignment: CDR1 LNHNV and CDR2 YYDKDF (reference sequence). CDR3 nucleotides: TGTGCCACCAGCCCCCGGAGGAAATACCAGCCCCAGCATTTT. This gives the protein CATSPRRKYQPQHF.

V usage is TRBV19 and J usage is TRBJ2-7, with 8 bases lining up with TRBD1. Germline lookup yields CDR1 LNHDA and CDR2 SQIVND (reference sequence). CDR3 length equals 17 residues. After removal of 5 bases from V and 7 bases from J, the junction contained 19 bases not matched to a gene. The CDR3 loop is CASSLSFDRDRPPEQYF. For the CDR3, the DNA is TGTGCCAGTAGTCTATCTTTCGACCGGGACAGGCCTCCAGAGCAGTACTTC.

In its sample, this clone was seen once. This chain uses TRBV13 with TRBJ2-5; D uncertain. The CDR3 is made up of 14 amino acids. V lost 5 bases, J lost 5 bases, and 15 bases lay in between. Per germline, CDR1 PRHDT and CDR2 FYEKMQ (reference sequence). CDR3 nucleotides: TGTGCCAGCAGCCTTACAGAAGGCATCGAGACCCAGTACTTC. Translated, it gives CASSLTEGIETQYF.

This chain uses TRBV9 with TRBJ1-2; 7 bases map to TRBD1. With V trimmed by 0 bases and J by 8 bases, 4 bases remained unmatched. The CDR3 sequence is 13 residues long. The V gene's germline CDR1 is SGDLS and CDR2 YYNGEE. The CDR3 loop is CASSVAEGGGYTF. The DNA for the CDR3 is TGTGCCAGCAGCGTAGCTGAAGGGGGCGGCTACACCTTC.

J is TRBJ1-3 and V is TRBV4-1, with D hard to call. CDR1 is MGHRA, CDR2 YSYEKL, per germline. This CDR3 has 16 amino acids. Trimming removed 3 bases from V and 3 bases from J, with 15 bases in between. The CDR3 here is CASSQTSADYGNTIYF. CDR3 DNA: TGCGCCAGCAGCCAGACTTCTGCGGATTATGGAAACACCATATATTTT.

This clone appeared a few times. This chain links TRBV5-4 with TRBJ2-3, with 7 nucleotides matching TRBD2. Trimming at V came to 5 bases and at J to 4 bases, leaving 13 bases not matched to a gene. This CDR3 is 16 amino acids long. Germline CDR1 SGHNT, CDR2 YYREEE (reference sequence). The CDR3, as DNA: TGTGCCAGCAGTTGGGGGGGAGCGGTAGCGGCAGATACGCAGTATTTT. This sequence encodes CASSWGGAVAADTQYF. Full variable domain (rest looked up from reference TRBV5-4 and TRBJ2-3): ETGVTQSPTHLIKTRGQQVTLRCSSQSGHNTVSWYQQALGQGPQFIFQYYREEENGRGNFPPRFSGLQFPNYSSELNVNALELDDSALYLCASSWGGAVAADTQYFGPGTRLTVL.

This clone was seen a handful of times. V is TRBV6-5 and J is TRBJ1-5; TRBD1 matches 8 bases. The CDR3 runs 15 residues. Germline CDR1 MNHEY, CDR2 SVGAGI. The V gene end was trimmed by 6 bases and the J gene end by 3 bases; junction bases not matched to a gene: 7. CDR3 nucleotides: TGTGCCAGCAGAAAGACAGGGGCAAACAATCAGCCCCAGCATTTT. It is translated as CASRKTGANNQPQHF.

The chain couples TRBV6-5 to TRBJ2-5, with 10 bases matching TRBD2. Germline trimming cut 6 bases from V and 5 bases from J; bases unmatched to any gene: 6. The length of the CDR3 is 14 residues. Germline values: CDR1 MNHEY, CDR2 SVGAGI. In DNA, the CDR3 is TGTGCCAGCAGAACTAGCGGGGAAGGGGAGACCCAGTACTTC. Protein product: CASRTSGEGETQYF.

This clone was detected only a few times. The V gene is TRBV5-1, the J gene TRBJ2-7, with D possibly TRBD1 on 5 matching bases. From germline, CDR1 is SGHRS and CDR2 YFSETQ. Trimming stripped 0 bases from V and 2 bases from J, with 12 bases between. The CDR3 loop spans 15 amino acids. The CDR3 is CASSLEDRRTYEQYF. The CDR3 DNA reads TGCGCCAGCAGCTTGGAAGACAGACGGACCTACGAGCAGTACTTC.

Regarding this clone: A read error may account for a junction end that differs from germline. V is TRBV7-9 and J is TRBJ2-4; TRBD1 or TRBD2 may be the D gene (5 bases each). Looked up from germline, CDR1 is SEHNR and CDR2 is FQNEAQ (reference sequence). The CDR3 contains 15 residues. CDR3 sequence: CSSSGDSIAKNIQYF. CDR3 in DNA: TGTTCCAGCAGCGGAGACAGTATAGCCAAAAACATTCAGTACTTC.

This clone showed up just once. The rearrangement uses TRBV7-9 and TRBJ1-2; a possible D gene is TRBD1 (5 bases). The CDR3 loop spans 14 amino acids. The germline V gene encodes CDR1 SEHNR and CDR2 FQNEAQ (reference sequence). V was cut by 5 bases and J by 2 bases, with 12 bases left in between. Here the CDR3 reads CASSGNRRNYGYTF. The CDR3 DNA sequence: TGTGCCAGCAGCGGTAACAGGCGGAACTATGGCTACACCTTC. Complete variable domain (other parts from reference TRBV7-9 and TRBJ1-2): DTGVSQNPRHKITKRGQNVTFRCDPISEHNRLYWYRQTLGQGPEFLTYFQNEAQLEKSRLLSDRFSAERPKGSFSTLEIQRTEQGDSAMYLCASSGNRRNYGYTFGSGTRLTVV.

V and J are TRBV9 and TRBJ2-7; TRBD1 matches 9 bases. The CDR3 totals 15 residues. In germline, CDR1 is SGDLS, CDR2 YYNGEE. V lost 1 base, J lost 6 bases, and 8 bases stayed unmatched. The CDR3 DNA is TGTGCCAGCAGCGTACTCGCCGGGACAGGGACCGAGCAGTACTTC. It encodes CASSVLAGTGTEQYF.

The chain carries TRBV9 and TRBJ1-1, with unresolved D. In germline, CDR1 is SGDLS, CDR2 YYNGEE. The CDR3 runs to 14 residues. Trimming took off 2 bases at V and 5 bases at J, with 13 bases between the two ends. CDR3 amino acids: CASSVSAGRTEAFF. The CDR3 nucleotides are TGTGCCAGCAGCGTTTCAGCGGGTAGAACTGAAGCTTTCTTT.

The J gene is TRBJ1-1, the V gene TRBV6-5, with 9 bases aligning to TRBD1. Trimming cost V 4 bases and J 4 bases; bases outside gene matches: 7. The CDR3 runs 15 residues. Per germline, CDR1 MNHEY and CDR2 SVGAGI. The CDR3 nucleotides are TGTGCCAGCAGTTTAGGATGGGACAGGGCCACTGAAGCTTTCTTT. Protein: CASSLGWDRATEAFF.

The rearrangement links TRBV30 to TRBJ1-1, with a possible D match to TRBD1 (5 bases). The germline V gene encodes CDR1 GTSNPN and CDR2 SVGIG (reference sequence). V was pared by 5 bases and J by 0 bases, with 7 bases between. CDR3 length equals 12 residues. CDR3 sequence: CAWGRVNTEAFF. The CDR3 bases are TGTGCCTGGGGCAGGGTGAACACTGAAGCTTTCTTT. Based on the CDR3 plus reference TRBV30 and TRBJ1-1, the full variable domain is SQTIHQWPATLVQPVGSPLSLECTVEGTSNPNLYWYRQAAGRGLQLLFYSVGIGQISSEVPQNLSASRPQDRQFILSSKKLLLSDSGFYLCAWGRVNTEAFFGQGTRLTVV.

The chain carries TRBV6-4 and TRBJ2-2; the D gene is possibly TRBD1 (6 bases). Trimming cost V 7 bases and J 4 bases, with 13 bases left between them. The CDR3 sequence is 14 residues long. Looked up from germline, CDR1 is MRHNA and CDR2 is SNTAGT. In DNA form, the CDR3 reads TGTGCCAGCAAAGAAGACAGGCTCACCGGGGAGCTGTTTTTT. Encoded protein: CASKEDRLTGELFF.